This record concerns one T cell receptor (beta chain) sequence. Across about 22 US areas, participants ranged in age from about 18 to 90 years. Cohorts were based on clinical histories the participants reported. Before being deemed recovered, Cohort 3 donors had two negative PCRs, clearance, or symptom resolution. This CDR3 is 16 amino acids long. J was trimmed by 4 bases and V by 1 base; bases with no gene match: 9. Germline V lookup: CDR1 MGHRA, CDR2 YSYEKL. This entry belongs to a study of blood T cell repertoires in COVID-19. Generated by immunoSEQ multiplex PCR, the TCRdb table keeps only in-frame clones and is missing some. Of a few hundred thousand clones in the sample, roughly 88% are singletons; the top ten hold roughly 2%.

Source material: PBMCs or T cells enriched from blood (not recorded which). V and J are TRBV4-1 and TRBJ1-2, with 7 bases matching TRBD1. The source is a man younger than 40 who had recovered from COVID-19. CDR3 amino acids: CASSQAGGTVSYGYTF. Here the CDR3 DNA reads TGCGCCAGCAGCCAAGCCGGAGGGACAGTAAGCTATGGCTACACCTTC.